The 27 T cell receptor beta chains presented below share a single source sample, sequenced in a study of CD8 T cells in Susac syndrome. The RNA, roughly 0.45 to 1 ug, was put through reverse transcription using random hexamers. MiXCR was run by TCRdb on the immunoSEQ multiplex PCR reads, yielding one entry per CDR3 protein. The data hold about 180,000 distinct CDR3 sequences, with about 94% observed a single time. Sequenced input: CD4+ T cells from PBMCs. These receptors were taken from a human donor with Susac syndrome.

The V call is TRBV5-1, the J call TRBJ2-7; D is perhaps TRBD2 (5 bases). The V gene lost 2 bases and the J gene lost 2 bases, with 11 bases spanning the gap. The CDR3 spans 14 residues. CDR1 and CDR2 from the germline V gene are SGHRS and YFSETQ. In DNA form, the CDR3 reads TGCGCCAGCAGCTTTGGACGGGGAGCCTACGAGCAGTACTTC. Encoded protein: CASSFGRGAYEQYF.

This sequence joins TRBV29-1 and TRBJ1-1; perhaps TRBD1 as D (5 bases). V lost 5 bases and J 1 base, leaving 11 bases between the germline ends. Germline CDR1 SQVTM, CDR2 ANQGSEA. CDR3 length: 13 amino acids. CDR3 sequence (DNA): TGCAGCGTTCAACAGGACAAGAACACTGAAGCTTTCTTT. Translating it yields CSVQQDKNTEAFF. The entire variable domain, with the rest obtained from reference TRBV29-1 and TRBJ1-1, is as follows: SAVISQKPSRDICQRGTSLTIQCQVDSQVTMMFWYRQQPGQSLTLIATANQGSEATYESGFVIDKFPISRPNLTFSTLTVSNMSPEDSSIYLCSVQQDKNTEAFFGQGTRLTVV.

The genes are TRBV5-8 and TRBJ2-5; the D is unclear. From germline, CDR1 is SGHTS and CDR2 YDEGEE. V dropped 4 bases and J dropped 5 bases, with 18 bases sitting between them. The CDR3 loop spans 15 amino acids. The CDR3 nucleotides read TGTGCCAGCAGCACGGGTCTCTCCCCTGGGGAGACCCAGTACTTC. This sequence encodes CASSTGLSPGETQYF.

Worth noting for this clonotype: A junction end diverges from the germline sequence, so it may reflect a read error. CDR3 sequence reads: CASSTGQGANYLF. CDR3 sequence (DNA): TGCGCCAGCAGCACCGGACAGGGGGCAAACTACCTCTTC. The J gene is TRBJ1-2, the V gene TRBV5-1, with TRBD1 matching 11 bases. The germline V gene encodes CDR1 SGHRS and CDR2 YFSETQ. This CDR3 has 13 residues.

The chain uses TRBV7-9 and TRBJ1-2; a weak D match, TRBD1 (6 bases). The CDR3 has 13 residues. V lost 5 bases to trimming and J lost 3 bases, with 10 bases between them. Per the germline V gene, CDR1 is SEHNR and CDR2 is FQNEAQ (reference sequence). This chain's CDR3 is CASSRDTDYGYTF. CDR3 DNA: TGTGCCAGCAGCCGGGACACAGACTATGGCTACACCTTC.

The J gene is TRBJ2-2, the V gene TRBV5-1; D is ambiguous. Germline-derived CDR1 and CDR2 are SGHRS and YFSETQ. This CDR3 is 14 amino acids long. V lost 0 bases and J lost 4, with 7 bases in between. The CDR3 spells CASSLGHITGELFF. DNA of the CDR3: TGCGCCAGCAGCTTGGGGCATATCACCGGGGAGCTGTTTTTT.

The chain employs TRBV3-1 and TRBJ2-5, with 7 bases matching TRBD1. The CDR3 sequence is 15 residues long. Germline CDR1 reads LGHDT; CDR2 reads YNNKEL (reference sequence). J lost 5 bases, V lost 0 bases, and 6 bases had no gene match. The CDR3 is CASSQEQGRGETQYF. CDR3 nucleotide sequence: TGTGCCAGCAGCCAAGAACAGGGGCGAGGGGAGACCCAGTACTTC.

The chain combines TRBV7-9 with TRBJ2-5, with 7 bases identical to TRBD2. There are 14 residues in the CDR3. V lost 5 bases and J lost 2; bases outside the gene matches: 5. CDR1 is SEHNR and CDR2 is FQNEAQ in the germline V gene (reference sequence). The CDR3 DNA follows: TGTGCCAGCAGCCGCCGGGACTATCAAGAGACCCAGTACTTC. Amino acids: CASSRRDYQETQYF.

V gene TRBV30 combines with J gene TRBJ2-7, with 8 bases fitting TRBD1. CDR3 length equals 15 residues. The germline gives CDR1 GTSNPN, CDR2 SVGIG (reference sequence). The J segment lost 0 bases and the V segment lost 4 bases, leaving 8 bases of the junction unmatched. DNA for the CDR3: TGTGCCTGGATTCTCCGGGACAGGAGCTCCTACGAGCAGTACTTC. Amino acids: CAWILRDRSSYEQYF.

CDR3 nucleotides: TGTGCCAGCAGCTTAGGGACAGGCAATCAGCCCCAGCATTTT. Protein: CASSLGTGNQPQHF. J is TRBJ1-5 and V is TRBV7-2; D might be TRBD1 (6 bases). The CDR3 loop spans 14 amino acids. Germline V gene data show CDR1 as SGHTA and CDR2 as FQGNSA. The V gene lost 1 base and the J gene lost 2 bases, with 6 bases spanning the gap.

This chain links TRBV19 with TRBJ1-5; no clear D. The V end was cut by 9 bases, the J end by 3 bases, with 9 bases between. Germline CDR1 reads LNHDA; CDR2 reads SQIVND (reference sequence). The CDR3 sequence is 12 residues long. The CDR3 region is CASTLNNQPQHF. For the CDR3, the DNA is TGTGCCAGCACTCTCAACAATCAGCCCCAGCATTTT.

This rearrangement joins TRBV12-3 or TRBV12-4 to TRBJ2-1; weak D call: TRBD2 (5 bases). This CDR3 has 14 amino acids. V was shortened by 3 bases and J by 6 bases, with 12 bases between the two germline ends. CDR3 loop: CASSLSEGVNEQFF. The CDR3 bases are TGTGCCAGCAGTTTGAGTGAGGGAGTCAATGAGCAGTTCTTC.

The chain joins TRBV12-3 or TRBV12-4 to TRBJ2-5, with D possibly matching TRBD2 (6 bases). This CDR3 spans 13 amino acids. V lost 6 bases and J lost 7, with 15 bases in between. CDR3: CASSFGGVGTQYF. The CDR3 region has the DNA TGTGCCAGCAGCTTTGGCGGGGTCGGGACCCAGTACTTC.

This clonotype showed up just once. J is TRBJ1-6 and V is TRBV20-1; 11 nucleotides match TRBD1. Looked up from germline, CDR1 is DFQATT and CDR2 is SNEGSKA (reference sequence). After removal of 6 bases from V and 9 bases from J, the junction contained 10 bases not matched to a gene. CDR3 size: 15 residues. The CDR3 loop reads CSAASGTGGGSPLHF. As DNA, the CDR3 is TGCAGTGCGGCATCCGGGACAGGGGGGGGTTCACCCCTCCACTTT.

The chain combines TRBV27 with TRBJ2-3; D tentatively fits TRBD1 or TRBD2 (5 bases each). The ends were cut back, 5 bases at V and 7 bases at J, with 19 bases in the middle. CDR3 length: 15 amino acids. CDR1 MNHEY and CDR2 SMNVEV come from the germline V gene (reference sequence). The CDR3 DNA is TGTGCCAGCAGTGTCTCCGGGACCATGATAAATACGCAGTATTTT. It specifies CASSVSGTMINTQYF.

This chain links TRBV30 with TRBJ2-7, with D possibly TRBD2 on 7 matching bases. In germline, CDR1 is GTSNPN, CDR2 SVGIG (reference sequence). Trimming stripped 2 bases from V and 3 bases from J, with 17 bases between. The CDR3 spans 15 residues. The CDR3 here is CAWSMGAGGFYEQYF. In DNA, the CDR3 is TGTGCCTGGAGTATGGGGGCCGGGGGGTTCTACGAGCAGTACTTC.

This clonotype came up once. The CDR3 region is CSGTQGNEQFF. CDR3 coding DNA: TGCAGCGGCACGCAGGGCAATGAGCAGTTCTTC. The chain uses TRBV29-1 and TRBJ2-1; a possible D gene is TRBD1 (5 bases). CDR1 and CDR2 (germline): SQVTM, ANQGSEA. Trimming removed 7 bases from V and 6 bases from J, with 10 bases in between. This CDR3 spans 11 amino acids.

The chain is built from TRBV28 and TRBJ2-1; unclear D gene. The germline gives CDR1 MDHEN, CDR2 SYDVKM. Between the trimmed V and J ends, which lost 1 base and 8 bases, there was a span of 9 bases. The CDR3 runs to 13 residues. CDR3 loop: CASSLSQKDEQFF. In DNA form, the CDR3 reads TGTGCCAGCAGTTTATCTCAGAAGGATGAGCAGTTCTTC.

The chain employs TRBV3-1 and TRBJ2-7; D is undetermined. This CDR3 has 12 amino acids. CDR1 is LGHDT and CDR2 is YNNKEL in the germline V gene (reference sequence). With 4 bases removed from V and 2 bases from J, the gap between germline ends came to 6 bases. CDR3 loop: CASSLQTYEQYF. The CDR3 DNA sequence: TGTGCCAGCAGCCTGCAGACCTACGAGCAGTACTTC.

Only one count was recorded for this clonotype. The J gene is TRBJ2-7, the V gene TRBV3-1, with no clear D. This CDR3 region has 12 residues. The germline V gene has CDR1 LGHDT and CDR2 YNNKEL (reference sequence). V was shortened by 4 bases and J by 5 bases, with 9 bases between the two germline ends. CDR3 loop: CASSRDVHEQYF. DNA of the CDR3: TGTGCCAGCAGCCGAGATGTTCACGAGCAGTACTTC.

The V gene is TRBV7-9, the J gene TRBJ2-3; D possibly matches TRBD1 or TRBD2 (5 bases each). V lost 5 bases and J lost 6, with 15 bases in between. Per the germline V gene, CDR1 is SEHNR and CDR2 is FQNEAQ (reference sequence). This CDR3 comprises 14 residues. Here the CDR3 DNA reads TGTGCCAGCAGCCCCGGGACCCAATCGGATACGCAGTATTTT. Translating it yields CASSPGTQSDTQYF.

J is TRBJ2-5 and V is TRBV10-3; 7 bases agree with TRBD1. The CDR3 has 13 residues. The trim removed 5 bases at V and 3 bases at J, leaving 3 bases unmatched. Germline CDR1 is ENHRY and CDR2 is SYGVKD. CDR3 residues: CAISPGTEETQYF. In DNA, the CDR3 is TGTGCCATCAGTCCCGGGACAGAAGAGACCCAGTACTTC.

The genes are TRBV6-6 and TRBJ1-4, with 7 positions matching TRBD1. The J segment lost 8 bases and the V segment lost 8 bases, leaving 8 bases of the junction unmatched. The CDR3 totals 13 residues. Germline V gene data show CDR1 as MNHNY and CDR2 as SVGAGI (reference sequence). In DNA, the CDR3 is TGTGCCAGCGGAGACAGGGTAAACGAAAAACTGTTTTTT. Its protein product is CASGDRVNEKLFF.

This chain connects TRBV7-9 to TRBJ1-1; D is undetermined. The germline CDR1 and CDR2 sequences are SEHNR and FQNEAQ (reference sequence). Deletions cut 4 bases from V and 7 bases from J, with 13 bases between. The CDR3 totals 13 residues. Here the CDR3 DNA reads TGTGCCAGCAGCTCTTTAGGGATGGGTGAAGCTTTCTTT. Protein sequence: CASSSLGMGEAFF.

CDR3 residues: CSARGPGLNTEAFF. The DNA of the CDR3 is TGCAGTGCTAGAGGCCCGGGACTCAACACTGAAGCTTTCTTT. The chain couples TRBV20-1 to TRBJ1-1, with D possibly TRBD1 on 5 matching bases. Germline V gives CDR1 DFQATT, CDR2 SNEGSKA (reference sequence). The V end lost 1 base, the J end lost 2 bases, and 11 bases lay between the germline ends. This CDR3 spans 14 amino acids.

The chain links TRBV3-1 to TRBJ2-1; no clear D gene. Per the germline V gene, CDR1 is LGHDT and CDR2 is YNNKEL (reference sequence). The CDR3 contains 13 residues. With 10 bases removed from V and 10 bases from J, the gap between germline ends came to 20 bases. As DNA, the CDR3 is TGTGCCATCCCAGTGTCCCTTAACTTGGAGCAGTTCTTC. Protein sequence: CAIPVSLNLEQFF.

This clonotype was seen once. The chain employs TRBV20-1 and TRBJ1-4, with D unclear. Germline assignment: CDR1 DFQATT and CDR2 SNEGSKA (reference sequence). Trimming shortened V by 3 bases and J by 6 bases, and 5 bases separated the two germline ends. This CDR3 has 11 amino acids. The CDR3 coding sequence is TGCAGTGCTAGGGGCTATGAAAAACTGTTTTTT. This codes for CSARGYEKLFF.